This note documents a single TCR beta chain sequence. What it binds is unknown. A single heparinised draw of roughly 110 mL on average was taken per donor. The data were taken from a study of beta chain features in type 1 diabetes. The sequenced template was cDNA made from the entire isolated RNA. The method was immunoSEQ multiplex PCR; TCRdb's version includes in-frame clones alone and lacks a portion of them. The sample records 450,000 or so clones, around 10% being singletons. Points from the study as a whole: PCR might favor shorter templates, but any such skew would affect patients and controls equally. Compared with healthy donors, patients appeared to share more similar naive, central memory and regulatory TCRB repertoires. More deletions and fewer insertions at VDJ junctions were seen in type 1 diabetes patients.

The CDR3 extends over 17 amino acids. The germline V gene has CDR1 MNHEY and CDR2 SMNVEV (reference sequence). After removal of 5 bases from V and 6 bases from J, the junction contained 14 bases not matched to a gene. The clonotype originates from a woman under 30 in good health. The chain has TRBV27 and TRBJ2-3, with 10 bases matching TRBD2. The material sequenced was naive CD4+ T cells from blood. This chain's CDR3 is CASSRASGSATWDTQYF. The CDR3, as DNA: TGTGCCAGCAGTAGAGCTAGCGGGAGTGCCACGTGGGATACGCAGTATTTT.